Shown below are 20 T cell receptor beta chains from a single sample sequenced in a study of metastatic and nonmetastatic thyroid tumors. TCRdb reanalyzed the PCR reads via MiXCR. The sample lists tens of thousands of clones; roughly an eighth were seen once. Thyroid surgery was performed in patients who had received no treatment beforehand. Sequenced sample: blood. The source is a male donor with papillary thyroid cancer or a benign thyroid nodule (not recorded which). Some clones in this sample may be carry-over from other donors' samples.

This clone is medium-sized (0.01 to 0.1%) within its sample. The chain links TRBV6-2 or TRBV6-3 to TRBJ1-5; the D is unclear. V dropped 2 bases and J dropped 6 bases, with 5 bases sitting between them. The CDR3 spans 12 residues. Germline values: CDR1 MNHEY, CDR2 SVGEGT. In DNA, the CDR3 is TGTGCCAGCAGTTACGTCGGTCAGCCCCAGCATTTT. Its protein product is CASSYVGQPQHF.

This clone has at least ten counts. This chain joins TRBV12-3 or TRBV12-4 and TRBJ2-1; D uncertain. This CDR3 has 16 amino acids. Trimming took off 5 bases at V and 0 bases at J, with 14 bases between the two ends. CDR3 region: CASSPPAWDSYNEQFF. The CDR3 region has the DNA TGTGCCAGCAGTCCTCCGGCCTGGGACTCCTACAATGAGCAGTTCTTC.

About this clone itself: One junction end does not reproduce the germline sequence, and a read error may be involved. The chain carries TRBV6-2 or TRBV6-3 and TRBJ2-2; D is uncertain. The CDR3 spans 13 residues. Germline V gene data show CDR1 as MNHEY and CDR2 as SVGEGT. The CDR3 coding sequence is TGTGCCAGCAGAAGGGATGGCTCCGGTGAGCTGTTTTTT. Its protein product is CASRRDGSGELFF.

This clone was picked up many times. The rearrangement uses TRBV6-2 or TRBV6-3 and TRBJ2-7; D possibly corresponds to TRBD1 (5 bases). V was shortened by 6 bases and J by 6 bases, with 18 bases between the two germline ends. The germline gives CDR1 MNHEY, CDR2 SVGEGT. The CDR3 totals 14 residues. As DNA, the CDR3 is TGTGCCAGCAGGCCTCAGGGTCGGGCTTCCGAGCAGTACTTC. Protein product: CASRPQGRASEQYF.

This clone was seen repeatedly, ten times or more. V and J are TRBV27 and TRBJ2-3, with 7 bases matching TRBD1. Germline V gene data show CDR1 as MNHEY and CDR2 as SMNVEV (reference sequence). This CDR3 region has 17 residues. Trimming took 2 bases from V and 0 from J; bases not matched to a gene: 8. The CDR3 nucleotides are TGTGCCAGCAGTTTACCACAGGGGACGCTGAGCACAGATACGCAGTATTTT. It translates to CASSLPQGTLSTDTQYF.

This clone showed up many times. The CDR3, as DNA: TGTGCCAGCAGCCAGGATAGGGACGGCTACTATTCACCCCTCCACTTT. It translates to CASSQDRDGYYSPLHF. This chain connects TRBV14 to TRBJ1-6; TRBD1 might be the D (5 bases). The CDR3 consists of 16 residues. Per the germline V gene, CDR1 is SGHDN and CDR2 is FVKESK. V lost 3 bases and J lost 8, with 17 bases in between.

The table lists this clone with many counts. The rearrangement links TRBV15 to TRBJ1-2; D gene ambiguous. The CDR3 consists of 13 residues. Germline V gene sequence: CDR1 LNHNV, CDR2 YYDKDF (reference sequence). V gave up 2 bases and J gave up 11 bases, with 15 bases separating them. The CDR3 here is CATSRSLAGGYTF. As DNA, the CDR3 is TGTGCCACCAGCAGATCCCTGGCCGGTGGGTACACCTTC.

This clone showed up many times. This chain links TRBV18 with TRBJ2-3; unclear D gene. There are 11 residues in the CDR3. V lost 3 bases to trimming and J lost 6 bases, with 4 bases between them. Germline lookup yields CDR1 KGHSH and CDR2 LQKENI. The CDR3 loop is CASSPRDTQYF. CDR3 bases: TGTGCCAGCTCACCCCGGGATACGCAGTATTTT.

In its sample, this clone ranks as medium-sized. V gene TRBV27 combines with J gene TRBJ2-7, with TRBD1 matching 10 bases. Losses at the gene ends were 5 bases for V and 7 bases for J; bases not matched to a gene: 11. Germline CDR1 and CDR2: MNHEY and SMNVEV (reference sequence). This CDR3 has 15 amino acids. CDR3 loop: CASSPQGTGAWEQYF. DNA for the CDR3: TGTGCCAGCAGTCCCCAGGGGACAGGGGCGTGGGAGCAGTACTTC.

The sample holds many counts of this clone. The chain has TRBV9 and TRBJ2-3, with 13 nucleotides matching TRBD2. Trimming removed 3 bases from V and 2 bases from J; junction bases left unmatched: 15. Looked up from germline, CDR1 is SGDLS and CDR2 is YYNGEE. This CDR3 region has 20 residues. CDR3 loop: CASSASGQVLAGGFTDTQYF. CDR3 in DNA: TGTGCCAGCAGCGCCTCGGGACAGGTACTAGCGGGAGGGTTCACAGATACGCAGTATTTT. Full variable domain (missing parts from reference TRBV9 and TRBJ2-3): DSGVTQTPKHLITATGQRVTLRCSPRSGDLSVYWYQQSLDQGLQFLIQYYNGEERAKGNILERFSAQQFPDLHSELNLSSLELGDSALYFCASSASGQVLAGGFTDTQYFGPGTRLTVL.

In regard to this clone: A read error may account for a junction end that differs from germline. The chain is built from TRBV11-2 and TRBJ1-2; no clear D gene. The CDR3 is made up of 13 amino acids. Germline CDR1 and CDR2: SGHAT and FQNNGV. In nucleotides, the CDR3 is TGTGTCAGCAGCTTGAGGCAGGACTATGGCTACACCTTC. Residues: CVSSLRQDYGYTF.

This clone was seen only a few times. The chain combines TRBV6-1 with TRBJ2-7; TRBD1 or TRBD2 may be the D gene (6 bases each). V was cut by 3 bases and J by 3 bases, with 18 bases left in between. Germline CDR1 reads MNHNS; CDR2 reads SASEGT. The CDR3 runs 16 residues. The CDR3 spells CASSEGAGPRNYEQYF. The CDR3 DNA reads as TGTGCCAGCAGTGAGGGGGCGGGGCCGAGAAACTACGAGCAGTACTTC.

A few counts support this clone. The V and J genes are TRBV28 and TRBJ1-2; 9 bases align to TRBD1. The trim removed 6 bases at V and 6 bases at J, leaving 11 bases unmatched. CDR3 length: 15 residues. Per germline, CDR1 MDHEN and CDR2 SYDVKM. CDR3 nucleotide sequence: TGTGCCAGCAGGCCCGGGTCGGGACAGGGCGATGGCTACACCTTC. It specifies CASRPGSGQGDGYTF.

The sample holds many counts of this clone. The chain combines TRBV19 with TRBJ1-2; 9 nucleotides align to TRBD1. This CDR3 region has 15 residues. J gave up 5 bases and V 7 bases, and 11 bases lay outside the gene matches. The germline V gene encodes CDR1 LNHDA and CDR2 SQIVND (reference sequence). The CDR3 DNA sequence: TGTGCCAGTACCTCATGGGGGACAGGGAGGTATGGCTACACCTTC. Its protein product is CASTSWGTGRYGYTF.

This clone was recorded at least ten times. This rearrangement joins TRBV24-1 to TRBJ2-3; perhaps D is TRBD1 or TRBD2 (5 bases each). In germline, CDR1 is KGHDR, CDR2 SFDVKD. The CDR3 length is 15 residues. V gave up 5 bases and J gave up 2 bases, with 13 bases separating them. The DNA of the CDR3 is TGTGCCACCAGTGTTGGGGACGGATACACAGATACGCAGTATTTT. Its protein is CATSVGDGYTDTQYF.

This clone turned up a few times. The sample contains more than one DNA sequence encoding this CDR3. The rearrangement links TRBV9 to TRBJ2-5, with D possibly TRBD2 on 6 matching bases. Germline CDR1 SGDLS, CDR2 YYNGEE. V was trimmed by 2 bases and J by 5 bases, leaving 19 bases between them. This CDR3 comprises 16 residues. The CDR3 DNA sequence: TGTGCCAGCAGCGTTGGGGGGAGTCTCGCTCGGGAGACCCAGTACTTC. This sequence encodes CASSVGGSLARETQYF.

This clone was recorded many times. The chain joins TRBV11-1 to TRBJ2-7, with 10 bases lining up with TRBD2. J was trimmed by 6 bases and V by 1 base; bases with no gene match: 9. The CDR3 is 16 residues long. Germline V gene lookup returns CDR1 SGHAT and CDR2 FQDESV (reference sequence). This CDR3 reads CASSLGSTSGIGEQYF. CDR3 DNA sequence: TGTGCCAGCAGCTTAGGGTCCACTAGCGGGATTGGCGAGCAGTACTTC.

This chain links TRBV7-9 with TRBJ2-5; tentatively, D is TRBD1 (6 bases). V gave up 1 base and J gave up 1 base, with 13 bases separating them. The CDR3 is made up of 16 amino acids. Germline lookup yields CDR1 SEHNR and CDR2 FQNEAQ (reference sequence). The CDR3 DNA is TGTGCCAGCAGCTTAGGACAGGACCTACTCCAAGAGACCCAGTACTTC. Its translation: CASSLGQDLLQETQYF.

This clone was detected many times. The J gene is TRBJ1-2, the V gene TRBV2; TRBD1 agrees at 9 bases. V was pared by 10 bases and J by 8 bases, with 11 bases of the junction left unmatched. CDR3 length: 13 residues. Germline V CDR1 and CDR2: SNHLY, FYNNEI. Here the CDR3 DNA reads TGTGCCACCAAGGGACAGGGAGAGAACGGCTACACCTTC. The encoded protein is CATKGQGENGYTF.

This clone was counted many times. The genes are TRBV20-1 and TRBJ2-1, with a possible D match to TRBD2 (6 bases). This CDR3 spans 12 amino acids. In germline, CDR1 is DFQATT, CDR2 SNEGSKA (reference sequence). V was clipped by 6 bases and J by 9 bases, with 15 bases between them. The CDR3 coding sequence is TGCAGTGCAACCGGGGGAGGAGGTGAGCAGTTCTTC. Protein product: CSATGGGGEQFF.